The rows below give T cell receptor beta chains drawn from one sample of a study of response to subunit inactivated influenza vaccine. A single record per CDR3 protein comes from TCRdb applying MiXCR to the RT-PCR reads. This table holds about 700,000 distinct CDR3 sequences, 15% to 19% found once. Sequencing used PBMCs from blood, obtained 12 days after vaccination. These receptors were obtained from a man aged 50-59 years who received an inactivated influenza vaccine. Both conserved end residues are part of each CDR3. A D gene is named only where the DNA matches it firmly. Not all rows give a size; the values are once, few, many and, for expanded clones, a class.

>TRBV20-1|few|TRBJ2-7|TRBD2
TGCAGTGCTAGAGTTAGCGGGAGCTCCTACGAGCAGTACTTC
CSARVSGSSYEQYF
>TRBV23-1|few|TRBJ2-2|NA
TGCGCCAGCAGCCCTCCAGCCAATCCGGGACGCGCGAACACCGGGGAGCTGTTTTTT
CASSPPANPGRANTGELFF
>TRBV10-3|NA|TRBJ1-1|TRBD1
TGTGCCACTACAGGGGGAGGCACTGAAGCTTTCTTT
CATTGGGTEAFF
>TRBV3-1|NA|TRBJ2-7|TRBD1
TGTGCCAGCAGCCTGGAAGCCGGGACAGACACCTACGAGCAGTACTTC
CASSLEAGTDTYEQYF
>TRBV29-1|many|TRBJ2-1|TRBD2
TGCAGCGTTGAAGTCCTAGCGGGGGGCTTCTACAATGAGCAGTTCTTC
CSVEVLAGGFYNEQFF
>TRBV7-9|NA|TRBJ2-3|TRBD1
TGTGCCAGCAGCTGGACAGGGCACACAGATACGCAGTATTTT
CASSWTGHTDTQYF
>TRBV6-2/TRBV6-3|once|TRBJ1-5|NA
TGTGCCAGCAGTTACTTAGACAGGCGAGAGCCCCAGCATTTT
CASSYLDRREPQHF
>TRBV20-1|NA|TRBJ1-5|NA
TGCAGTGCTAAAACAGGAGTGGTAGGGCAGCCCCAGCATTTT
CSAKTGVVGQPQHF
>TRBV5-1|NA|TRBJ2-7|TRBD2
TGCGCCAGCAGCTTGGCATCCGCGGGGGGCATGTACGAGCAGTACTTC
CASSLASAGGMYEQYF
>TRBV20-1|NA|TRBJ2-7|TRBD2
TGCAGGGCCTTTAGCGGGAGCTACGAGCAGTACTTC
CRAFSGSYEQYF
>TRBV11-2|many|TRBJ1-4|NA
TGTGCCAGCAGCTTAGGCCAGGGCGTTAATGAAAAACTGTTTTTT
CASSLGQGVNEKLFF
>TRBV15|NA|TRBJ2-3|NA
TGTGCCACCAGCAGAGATTTATTGGAGGGTGCCACAGATACGCAGTATTTT
CATSRDLLEGATDTQYF
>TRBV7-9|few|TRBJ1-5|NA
TGTGCCAGCAGCCCTGCCCTGGGCAATCAGCCCCAGCATTTT
CASSPALGNQPQHF
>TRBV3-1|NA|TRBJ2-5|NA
TGTGCCAGCAGCCAAGGACTAAATCAAGAGACCCAGTACTTC
CASSQGLNQETQYF
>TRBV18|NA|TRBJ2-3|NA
TGTGCCAGCTCACCAGCCGGGGGCGGAGATACGCAGTATTTT
CASSPAGGGDTQYF
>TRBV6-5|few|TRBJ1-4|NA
TGTGCCAGCAGTTCCACAGGTTCGGGGCTGGCGAAACTGTTTTTT
CASSSTGSGLAKLFF
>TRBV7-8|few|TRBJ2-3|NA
TGTGCCAGCAGCTCCCGTGTTGGTGGGGCTAGCACAGATACGCAGTATTTT
CASSSRVGGASTDTQYF
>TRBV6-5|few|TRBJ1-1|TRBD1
TGTGCCAGCAGTTTCGGACAGGGGGTTAGAACTGAAGCTTTCTTT
CASSFGQGVRTEAFF
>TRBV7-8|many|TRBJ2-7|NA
TGTGCCAGCAGCTTCATAGGACGGGCCTACGAGCAGTACTTC
CASSFIGRAYEQYF
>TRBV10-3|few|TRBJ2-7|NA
TGTGCCATCAGTGGTAAGGAGGGGATGAGGTACGAGCAGTACTTC
CAISGKEGMRYEQYF
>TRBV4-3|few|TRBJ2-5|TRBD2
TGCGCCAGCAGCCAAGATATAACTAGCGGAGCTCAAGAGACCCAGTACTTC
CASSQDITSGAQETQYF
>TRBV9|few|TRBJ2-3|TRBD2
TGTGCCAGCAGCGTTGGCGGGGGGGCCTCAGATACGCAGTATTTT
CASSVGGGASDTQYF
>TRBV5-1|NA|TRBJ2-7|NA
TGCGCCAGCAGCTTTGGCAGTTTCTCCTACGAGCAGTACTTC
CASSFGSFSYEQYF
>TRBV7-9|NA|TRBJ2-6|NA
TGTGCCAGCAGCGCGCCGGGCAGCGGAACTCTCTCTGGGGCCAACGTCCTGACTTTC
CASSAPGSGTLSGANVLTF
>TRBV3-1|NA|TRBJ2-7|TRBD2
TGTGCCAGCAGCCAAGAAGCCCCGGGAGGGACGTACTTC
CASSQEAPGGTYF
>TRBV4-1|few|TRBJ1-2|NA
TGCGCCAGCAGCCGGTTGCCAGGGGTAAAAAACTATGGCTACACCTTC
CASSRLPGVKNYGYTF
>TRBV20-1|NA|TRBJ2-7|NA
TGCAGTGCTAGGCCTCACACCGCCCTCCTCGAGCAGTACTTC
CSARPHTALLEQYF
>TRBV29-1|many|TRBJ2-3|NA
TGCAGCGTTGAAGAAAGGCTCACAGATACGCAGTATTTT
CSVEERLTDTQYF
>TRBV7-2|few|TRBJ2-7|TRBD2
TGTGCCAGCAGCTTCCAAGCGGGATCGCTATACGAGCAGTACTTC
CASSFQAGSLYEQYF
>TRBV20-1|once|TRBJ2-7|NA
TGCAGTGTCAAACCCTGGCAAGGCAGGGTTATCGAGCAGTACTTC
CSVKPWQGRVIEQYF
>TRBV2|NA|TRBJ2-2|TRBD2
TGTGCCAGCAGTGACGCGGGGAGGGCCATTTTCGGGGAGCTGTTTTTT
CASSDAGRAIFGELFF
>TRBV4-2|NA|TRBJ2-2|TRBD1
TGTGCCAGCAGCCCCTCAGGGGGCAGGACCGGGGAGCTGTTTTTT
CASSPSGGRTGELFF
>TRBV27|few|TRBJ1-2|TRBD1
TGTGCCAGCAGTTTAGAGCACAGGGGAAACTATGGCTACACCTTC
CASSLEHRGNYGYTF
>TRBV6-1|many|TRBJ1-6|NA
TGTGCCAGCAGTGAAGGCTTCGGAATAGGAACGGCACCCCTCCACTTT
CASSEGFGIGTAPLHF
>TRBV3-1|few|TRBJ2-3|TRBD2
TGTGCCAGCAGCCAAGATCCCCGACTAGCTTGGAGCACAGATACGCAGTATTTT
CASSQDPRLAWSTDTQYF
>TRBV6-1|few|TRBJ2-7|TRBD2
TGTGCCAGCAGGGAGCTAGCGGGCTACGAGCAGTACTTC
CASRELAGYEQYF
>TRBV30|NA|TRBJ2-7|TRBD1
TGTGCCTGGACCCGGGACAGCTACGAGCAGTACTTC
CAWTRDSYEQYF
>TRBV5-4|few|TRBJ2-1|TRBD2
TGTGCCAGCAGCATCCCTACTAGCGGGAGAATGAATGAGCAGTTCTTC
CASSIPTSGRMNEQFF
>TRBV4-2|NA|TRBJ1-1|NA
TGTGCCAGCAGCCAAGAGGACAATCCGAACACTGAAGCTTTCTTT
CASSQEDNPNTEAFF
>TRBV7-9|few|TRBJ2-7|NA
TGTGCCAGCAGCCAGGCAACAGGCGGCGAGCAGTACTTC
CASSQATGGEQYF
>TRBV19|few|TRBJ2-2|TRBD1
TGTGCCAGTCGAACCGGGACAGGGATCCCCGGGGAGCTGTTTTTT
CASRTGTGIPGELFF